This T cell receptor beta chain was sequenced for a study of T cell changes during pregnancy in multiple sclerosis. This clone was seen just once. Sequenced by immunoSEQ multiplex PCR; TCRdb stores in-frame clones only, minus some. This table has fewer than 90,000 clones, around 95% appearing once. This CDR3 contains 13 residues. In germline, CDR1 is MNHEY, CDR2 SMNVEV (reference sequence). V dropped 6 bases and J dropped 7; count of bases not matched to a gene: 4. The V and J genes are TRBV27 and TRBJ1-4; 8 nucleotides line up with TRBD1. This TCR was recovered from a female donor in good health, enrolled as a control in a pregnancy study. Sequenced material: peripheral blood, taken in the third trimester of pregnancy. The CDR3 DNA follows: TGTGCCAGCAGACCCACAGGGGGTGAAAAACTGTTTTTT. Its translation is CASRPTGGEKLFF.